These 21 T cell receptor beta chains were sequenced from one sample in a study of neurological immune-mediated disorders. A single record per CDR3 protein comes from TCRdb applying MiXCR to the 5' RACE reads. The sample consists of 55,000 to 65,000 distinct CDR3 sequences, over 3.5% of them appearing once. The sequencing sample was made of PBMCs. Source of these receptors: a woman between 45 and 65 years old with multiple sclerosis.

This sequence joins TRBV5-1 and TRBJ2-5; no firm D call. The CDR3 has 14 amino acids. The V gene's germline CDR1 is SGHRS and CDR2 YFSETQ. V was cut by 2 bases and J by 1 base, with 9 bases left in between. CDR3 sequence (DNA): TGCGCCAGCAGCTTAAAGGCAGTCCAAGAGACCCAGTACTTC. It encodes CASSLKAVQETQYF.

Many counts were recorded for this clonotype. V is TRBV20-1 and J is TRBJ2-7, with D uncertain. The V end lost 6 bases, the J end lost 0 bases, and 12 bases lay between the germline ends. CDR3 length: 13 amino acids. Germline V gene data show CDR1 as DFQATT and CDR2 as SNEGSKA (reference sequence). This chain's CDR3 is CSAFVFGSYEQYF. The CDR3 DNA is TGCAGTGCGTTCGTCTTTGGCTCCTACGAGCAGTACTTC.

The table lists this clonotype with many counts. The chain is built from TRBV5-1 and TRBJ2-1; 9 bases line up with TRBD2. With 7 bases clipped from V and 7 bases from J, the junction kept 12 bases outside the gene matches. Germline CDR1 SGHRS, CDR2 YFSETQ. The CDR3 is 15 amino acids. The CDR3 sequence: CASGGGSGRSNEQFF. The CDR3 DNA follows: TGCGCCAGCGGCGGGGGTAGCGGGAGAAGTAATGAGCAGTTCTTC.

This clonotype showed up many times. The chain employs TRBV29-1 and TRBJ2-3; D is uncertain. Between the trimmed V and J ends, which lost 1 base and 1 base, there was a span of 12 bases. Germline lookup yields CDR1 SQVTM and CDR2 ANQGSEA. The CDR3 consists of 15 residues. The CDR3: CSVEGEVWGTDTQYF. As DNA, the CDR3 is TGCAGCGTTGAAGGGGAAGTCTGGGGCACAGATACGCAGTATTTT.

This clonotype was seen many times. The chain links TRBV18 to TRBJ1-1, with D possibly being TRBD1 (5 bases). The length of the CDR3 is 13 residues. V lost 5 bases to trimming and J lost 1 base, with 8 bases between them. Germline V gives CDR1 KGHSH, CDR2 LQKENI. The DNA for the CDR3 is TGTGCCAGCTCATCCGGGGCGAACACTGAAGCTTTCTTT. This codes for CASSSGANTEAFF.

In regard to this clonotype: The junction shows a germline mismatch at one end, possibly a read error. CDR3 sequence: CASSPGEAGELFF. For the CDR3, the DNA is TGTGCTAGCAGCCCTGGGGAGGCCGGGGAGCTGTTTTTT. The chain joins TRBV7-7 to TRBJ2-2, with D possibly matching TRBD2 (6 bases). CDR1 is SSHAT, CDR2 FNYEAQ, per germline (reference sequence). The CDR3 extends over 13 amino acids.

With respect to this clonotype: This may come from a read error, since a much larger clone is one base off. The chain combines TRBV20-1 with TRBJ1-2; D unresolved. The V and J ends lost 2 bases and 4 bases respectively, with 11 bases between them. The length of the CDR3 is 13 residues. In germline, CDR1 is DFQATT, CDR2 SNEGSKA (reference sequence). This CDR3 is CSARPGKTYGYTF. The CDR3, as DNA: TGCAGTGCTAGACCGGGAAAGACCTATGGCTACACCTTC.

In this sample, this clonotype turned up many times. The rearrangement joins TRBV12-3 or TRBV12-4 to TRBJ1-2, with 8 nucleotides matching TRBD1. CDR3 length: 13 amino acids. V lost 4 bases to trimming and J lost 8 bases; unmatched junction nucleotides: 6. CDR3 amino acids: CASSSVQGEGYTF. In nucleotides, the CDR3 is TGTGCCAGCAGTTCCGTACAGGGGGAGGGCTACACCTTC.

This clonotype was seen ten or more times. This sequence joins TRBV5-1 and TRBJ2-5, with 11 nucleotides matching TRBD2. Germline V CDR1 and CDR2: SGHRS, YFSETQ. The CDR3 spans 15 residues. The V gene end was trimmed by 4 bases and the J gene end by 4 bases; junction bases not matched to a gene: 6. Written as DNA, the CDR3 is TGCGCCAGCAGCCTGACTAGCGGGAAGGGAGAGACCCAGTACTTC. It translates to CASSLTSGKGETQYF.

There are many counts of this clonotype. The J gene is TRBJ2-1, the V gene TRBV7-9, with 7 bases that match TRBD2. The J segment lost 9 bases and the V segment lost 11 bases, leaving 19 bases of the junction unmatched. The CDR3 runs to 15 residues. CDR1 SEHNR and CDR2 FQNEAQ come from the germline V gene (reference sequence). CDR3 bases: TGTGCCTCACACGCGGGAGACCTAACAAGGGGTGAGCAGTTCTTC. Its translation: CASHAGDLTRGEQFF. The full variable domain, rest sourced from reference TRBV7-9 and TRBJ2-1, is DTGVSQNPRHKITKRGQNVTFRCDPISEHNRLYWYRQTLGQGPEFLTYFQNEAQLEKSRLLSDRFSAERPKGSFSTLEIQRTEQGDSAMYLCASHAGDLTRGEQFFGPGTRLTVL.

This clonotype has at least ten counts. The V gene is TRBV28, the J gene TRBJ2-3; possibly TRBD2 for D (6 bases). V was cut by 5 bases and J by 6 bases, with 18 bases left in between. The CDR3 spans 15 residues. Germline CDR1 reads MDHEN; CDR2 reads SYDVKM. This chain's CDR3 is CASSRPGLAPDTQYF. The DNA of the CDR3 is TGTGCCAGCAGTCGGCCGGGACTGGCCCCGGATACGCAGTATTTT.

This clonotype was seen more than once but under ten times. The chain is built from TRBV3-1 and TRBJ2-2; 9 nucleotides agree with TRBD1. CDR1 is LGHDT, CDR2 YNNKEL, per germline (reference sequence). The CDR3 sequence is 15 residues long. With 3 bases clipped from V and 10 bases from J, the junction kept 9 bases outside the gene matches. This CDR3 reads CASSHFRDRVEELFF. The CDR3 bases are TGTGCCAGCAGCCACTTCCGGGACAGGGTGGAGGAGCTGTTTTTT.

The sample holds many counts of this clonotype. The chain joins TRBV27 to TRBJ2-1, with D possibly matching TRBD1 (5 bases). The CDR3 sequence is 15 residues long. The germline V gene encodes CDR1 MNHEY and CDR2 SMNVEV (reference sequence). Trimming took 2 bases from V and 1 from J, leaving 9 bases between them. CDR3 sequence: CASSLVTVSYNEQFF. The DNA of the CDR3 is TGTGCCAGCAGTTTAGTGACAGTTTCCTACAATGAGCAGTTCTTC.

This clonotype appeared many times. The chain is built from TRBV20-1 and TRBJ2-7; 9 nucleotides align to TRBD2. CDR1 is DFQATT, CDR2 SNEGSKA, per germline (reference sequence). The CDR3 covers 15 residues. The ends lost 6 bases at V and 3 bases at J; junction bases unmatched: 12. CDR3 amino acids: CSAKEMGSGSYEQYF. DNA for the CDR3: TGCAGTGCGAAAGAGATGGGTAGCGGGAGCTACGAGCAGTACTTC.

This clonotype appeared many times. The chain carries TRBV5-1 and TRBJ2-5; 8 bases agree with TRBD2. The V segment lost 3 bases and the J segment 9 bases; nucleotides outside the gene matches: 10. CDR3 size: 14 residues. Germline-derived CDR1 and CDR2 are SGHRS and YFSETQ. The CDR3 loop reads CASSWGQRESSQYF. For the CDR3, the DNA is TGCGCCAGCAGCTGGGGTCAGCGGGAGTCTTCCCAGTACTTC.

This clonotype was seen ten or more times. The J gene is TRBJ2-4, the V gene TRBV6-2 or TRBV6-3, with D perhaps matching TRBD1 (6 bases). Germline-derived CDR1 and CDR2 are MNHEY and SVGEGT. The CDR3 extends over 14 amino acids. V lost 6 bases and J 2 bases, leaving 11 bases between the germline ends. DNA of the CDR3: TGTGCCAGCAGAGATACAGGGACCAAAAACATTCAGTACTTC. Its protein product is CASRDTGTKNIQYF.

This clonotype has a count of ten or more. The chain combines TRBV12-3 or TRBV12-4 with TRBJ1-1, with unresolved D. V shed 11 bases and J shed 3 bases, with 13 bases lying between them. The length of the CDR3 is 12 residues. CDR3 amino acids: CAVEVGDTEAFF. For the CDR3, the DNA is TGTGCCGTGGAGGTTGGCGACACTGAAGCTTTCTTT.

This clonotype has ten or more counts. The chain is built from TRBV20-1 and TRBJ2-5; tentative D call: TRBD2 (6 bases). Trimming took off 8 bases at V and 5 bases at J, with 12 bases between the two ends. This CDR3 comprises 11 residues. CDR1 and CDR2 from the germline V gene are DFQATT and SNEGSKA (reference sequence). CDR3 in DNA: TGCAGTTCGGGAGAGGGGGAGACCCAGTACTTC. The encoded protein is CSSGEGETQYF.

This clonotype was observed many times. The chain links TRBV5-1 to TRBJ2-2; 8 bases align to TRBD2. The CDR3 has 15 amino acids. CDR1 and CDR2 (germline): SGHRS, YFSETQ. Trimming removed 0 bases from V and 5 bases from J; junction bases left unmatched: 3. CDR3 nucleotides: TGCGCCAGCAGCTTGGATGCTAGCGGGACCGGGGAGCTGTTTTTT. Translated, it gives CASSLDASGTGELFF.

This clonotype showed up many times. The chain combines TRBV7-3 with TRBJ2-2; no clear D gene. The V and J ends lost 5 bases and 0 bases respectively, with 10 bases between them. The germline V gene encodes CDR1 SGHTA and CDR2 FQGTGA. CDR3 length: 15 amino acids. The CDR3 reads CASSHDTPNTGELFF. CDR3 sequence (DNA): TGTGCCAGCAGCCATGACACTCCGAACACCGGGGAGCTGTTTTTT.

This clonotype was detected many times. This chain joins TRBV29-1 and TRBJ1-1; D is unresolved. The V gene lost 6 bases and the J gene lost 4 bases, with 15 bases spanning the gap. The CDR3 is made up of 13 amino acids. The germline gives CDR1 SQVTM, CDR2 ANQGSEA. The CDR3 DNA reads TGCAGCGTGACCATCGGAGGAGGCACTGAAGCTTTCTTT. Its translation is CSVTIGGGTEAFF.